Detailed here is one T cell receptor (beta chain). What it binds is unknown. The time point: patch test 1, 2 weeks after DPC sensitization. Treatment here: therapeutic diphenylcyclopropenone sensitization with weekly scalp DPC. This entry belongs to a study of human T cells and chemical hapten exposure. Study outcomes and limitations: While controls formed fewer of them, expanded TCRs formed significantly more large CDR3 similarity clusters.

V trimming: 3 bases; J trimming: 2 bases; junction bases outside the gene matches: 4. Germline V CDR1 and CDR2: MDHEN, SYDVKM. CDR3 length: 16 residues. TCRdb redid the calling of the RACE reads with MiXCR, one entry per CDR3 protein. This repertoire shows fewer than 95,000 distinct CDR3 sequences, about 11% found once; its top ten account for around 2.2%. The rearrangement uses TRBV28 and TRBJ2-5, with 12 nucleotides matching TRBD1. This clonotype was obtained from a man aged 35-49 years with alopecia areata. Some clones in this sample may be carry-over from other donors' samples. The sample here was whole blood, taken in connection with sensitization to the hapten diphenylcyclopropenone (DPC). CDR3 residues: CASSLGQGAGQETQYF. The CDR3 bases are TGTGCCAGCAGTTTGGGACAGGGGGCGGGGCAAGAGACCCAGTACTTC.